This section outlines one T cell receptor beta chain sequence together with its context. The sample is drawn from a study of T-cell reconstitution after alpha-beta-depleted transplantation in children. Unique molecular identifiers were used in preparing the TCRbeta library. TCRdb re-called the PCR reads with MiXCR, one entry per CDR3 protein. The repertoire holds more than 150,000 distinct CDR3 sequences, with about 6.4% as singletons. The J segment lost 2 bases and the V segment lost 4 bases, leaving 11 bases of the junction unmatched. Germline CDR1 is DFQATT and CDR2 is SNEGSKA (reference sequence). The CDR3 totals 16 residues.

The source of this sequence is a human donor who donated a stem cell graft to a child with Wiskott-Aldrich syndrome. Sequenced material: PBMCs from the stem cell graft donor, taken from the stem cell graft. The chain has TRBV20-1 and TRBJ2-1; TRBD2 agrees at 7 bases. The CDR3 DNA follows: TGCAGTGCTACGCCCCTATTTGCGGGAGCCTACAATGAGCAGTTCTTC. This encodes CSATPLFAGAYNEQFF.